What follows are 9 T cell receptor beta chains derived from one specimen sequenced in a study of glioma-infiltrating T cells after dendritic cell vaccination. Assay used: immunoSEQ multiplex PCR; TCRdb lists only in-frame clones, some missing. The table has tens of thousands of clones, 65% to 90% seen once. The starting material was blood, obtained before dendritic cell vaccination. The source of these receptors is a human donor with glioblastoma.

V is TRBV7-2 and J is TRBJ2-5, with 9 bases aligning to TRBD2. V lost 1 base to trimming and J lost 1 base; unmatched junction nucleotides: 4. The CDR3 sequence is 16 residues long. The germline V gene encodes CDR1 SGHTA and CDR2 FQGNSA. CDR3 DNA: TGTGCCAGCAGCTTAGGTAGCGGGAGAGCCCAAGAGACCCAGTACTTC. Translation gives CASSLGSGRAQETQYF.

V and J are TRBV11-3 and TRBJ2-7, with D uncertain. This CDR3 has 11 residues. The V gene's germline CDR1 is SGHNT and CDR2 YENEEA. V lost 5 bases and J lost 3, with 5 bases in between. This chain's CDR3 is CASSPHYEQYF. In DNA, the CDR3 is TGTGCCAGCAGCCCCCACTACGAGCAGTACTTC.

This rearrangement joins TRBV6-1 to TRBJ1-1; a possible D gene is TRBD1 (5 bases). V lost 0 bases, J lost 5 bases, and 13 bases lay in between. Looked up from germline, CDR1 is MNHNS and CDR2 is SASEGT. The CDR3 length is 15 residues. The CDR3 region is CASSEARGVRTEAFF. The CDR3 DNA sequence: TGTGCCAGCAGTGAAGCGCGGGGGGTAAGGACTGAAGCTTTCTTT.

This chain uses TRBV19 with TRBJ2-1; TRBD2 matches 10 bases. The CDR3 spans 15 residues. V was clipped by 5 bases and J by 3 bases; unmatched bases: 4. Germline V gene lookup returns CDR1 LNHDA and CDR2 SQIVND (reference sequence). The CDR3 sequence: CASSVTSGDYNEQFF. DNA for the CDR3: TGTGCCAGTAGTGTAACTAGCGGGGACTACAATGAGCAGTTCTTC. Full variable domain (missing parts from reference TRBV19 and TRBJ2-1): DGGITQSPKYLFRKEGQNVTLSCEQNLNHDAMYWYRQDPGQGLRLIYYSQIVNDFQKGDIAEGYSVSREKKESFPLTVTSAQKNPTAFYLCASSVTSGDYNEQFFGPGTRLTVL.

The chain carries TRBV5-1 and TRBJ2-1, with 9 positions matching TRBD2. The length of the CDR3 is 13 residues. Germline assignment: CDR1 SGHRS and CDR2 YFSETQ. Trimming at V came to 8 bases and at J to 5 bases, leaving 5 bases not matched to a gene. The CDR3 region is CASRLAENNEQFF. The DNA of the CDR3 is TGCGCCAGTCGACTAGCGGAAAACAATGAGCAGTTCTTC. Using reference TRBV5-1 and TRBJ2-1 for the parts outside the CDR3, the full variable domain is KAGVTQTPRYLIKTRGQQVTLSCSPISGHRSVSWYQQTPGQGLQFLFEYFSETQRNKGNFPGRFSGRQFSNSRSEMNVSTLELGDSALYLCASRLAENNEQFFGPGTRLTVL.

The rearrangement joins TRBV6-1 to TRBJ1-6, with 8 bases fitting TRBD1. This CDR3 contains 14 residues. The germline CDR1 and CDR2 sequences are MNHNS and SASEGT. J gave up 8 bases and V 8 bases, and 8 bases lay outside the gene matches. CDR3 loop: CASGPGQEYSPLHF. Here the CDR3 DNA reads TGTGCCAGCGGCCCGGGACAGGAATATTCACCCCTCCACTTT.

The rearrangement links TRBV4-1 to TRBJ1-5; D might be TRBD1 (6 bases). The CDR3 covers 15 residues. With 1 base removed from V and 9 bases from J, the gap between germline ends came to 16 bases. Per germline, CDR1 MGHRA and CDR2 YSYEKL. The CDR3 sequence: CASSQVSQGEGPQHF. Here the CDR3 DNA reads TGCGCCAGCAGCCAAGTTTCACAGGGTGAAGGGCCCCAGCATTTT.

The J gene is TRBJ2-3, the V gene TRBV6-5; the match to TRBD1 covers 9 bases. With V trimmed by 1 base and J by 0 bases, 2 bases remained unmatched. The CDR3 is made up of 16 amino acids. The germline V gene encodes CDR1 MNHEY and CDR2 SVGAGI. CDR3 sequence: CASSYLGQGSTDTQYF. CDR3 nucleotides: TGTGCCAGCAGTTACTTGGGACAGGGAAGCACAGATACGCAGTATTTT.

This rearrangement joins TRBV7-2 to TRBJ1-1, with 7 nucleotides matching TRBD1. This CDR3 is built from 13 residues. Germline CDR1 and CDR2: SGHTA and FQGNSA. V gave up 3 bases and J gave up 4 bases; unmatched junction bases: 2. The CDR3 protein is CASSFTGATEAFF. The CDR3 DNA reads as TGTGCCAGCAGCTTTACAGGGGCCACTGAAGCTTTCTTT.